Listed here are 25 T cell receptor beta chains from one sample, sequenced in a study of cytomegalovirus exposure and HLA in healthy donors. PCR employed 60 Vbeta and 13 Jbeta primers. Assay used: immunoSEQ multiplex PCR; TCRdb lists only in-frame clones, some missing. The repertoire holds about 190,000 clones, with more than 75% as singletons. Sequenced input: PBMCs. The receptors stem from a man aged 25-45 years in good health and CMV-seronegative.

The chain links TRBV4-3 to TRBJ1-2; tentatively, D is TRBD1 (5 bases). V lost 6 bases, J lost 0 bases, and 17 bases lay in between. The CDR3 runs to 16 residues. Germline assignment: CDR1 LGHNA and CDR2 YSLEER. For the CDR3, the DNA is TGCGCCAGCAGTCGGGGGTTCGCAGACCCTAACTATGGCTACACCTTC. As protein: CASSRGFADPNYGYTF.

This chain links TRBV15 with TRBJ2-2; D is unresolved. The CDR3 has 13 amino acids. With 5 bases removed from V and 3 bases from J, the gap between germline ends came to 7 bases. The germline V gene has CDR1 LNHNV and CDR2 YYDKDF (reference sequence). CDR3 sequence reads: CATSGGYTGELFF. In nucleotides, the CDR3 is TGTGCCACCAGCGGCGGATACACCGGGGAGCTGTTTTTT.

The genes are TRBV11-2 and TRBJ2-2; maybe TRBD1 (5 bases). The length of the CDR3 is 15 residues. Germline assignment: CDR1 SGHAT and CDR2 FQNNGV. The germline V and J ends were trimmed by 2 bases and 6 bases, with 13 bases remaining between them. CDR3 residues: CASSLTYKGPGELFF. The CDR3 DNA follows: TGTGCCAGCAGCTTAACCTACAAGGGGCCCGGGGAGCTGTTTTTT.

This chain joins TRBV19 and TRBJ2-5; perhaps TRBD1 as D (6 bases). The J call may be incorrect, as the DNA end agrees better with TRBJ2-7. The length of the CDR3 is 13 residues. The germline gives CDR1 LNHDA, CDR2 SQIVND (reference sequence). The CDR3 region is CATAQGQNYEQYF. The CDR3 bases are TGTGCCACCGCCCAGGGGCAAAACTACGAGCAGTACTTC.

This rearrangement joins TRBV18 to TRBJ1-1; possible D gene TRBD1, 6 bases. The germline V gene encodes CDR1 KGHSH and CDR2 LQKENI. The CDR3 is 13 residues long. With 4 bases removed from V and 5 bases from J, the gap between germline ends came to 11 bases. CDR3 sequence (DNA): TGTGCCAGCTCACAGCAAGGGGGAACTGAAGCTTTCTTT. This codes for CASSQQGGTEAFF.

For the CDR3, the DNA is TGCGCCAGCACTGCCCTGGACAGCATCATCTCTGGGGCCAACGTCCTGACTTTC. Translation: CASTALDSIISGANVLTF. The chain couples TRBV5-1 to TRBJ2-6, with TRBD1 as a possible D gene (6 bases). V gave up 6 bases and J gave up 0 bases, with 19 bases separating them. The CDR3 length is 18 residues. Germline CDR1 SGHRS, CDR2 YFSETQ.

Turning to this clone: This specimen includes other DNA sequences encoding the same CDR3. The chain has TRBV4-1 and TRBJ2-7; 13 bases agree with TRBD2. This CDR3 has 16 amino acids. The V gene's germline CDR1 is MGHRA and CDR2 YSYEKL. V lost 1 base and J lost 0; bases outside the gene matches: 0. The chain's CDR3 is CASSQGTSGSSYEQYF. The CDR3 coding sequence is TGCGCCAGCAGCCAAGGGACTAGCGGGAGCTCCTACGAGCAGTACTTC.

This chain joins TRBV28 and TRBJ1-4; the match to TRBD1 covers 9 bases. The CDR3 sequence is 13 residues long. The germline gives CDR1 MDHEN, CDR2 SYDVKM. V was clipped by 8 bases and J by 15 bases; unmatched bases: 13. CDR3 amino acids: CASGRQGGVFLFF. The CDR3 region has the DNA TGTGCCAGCGGACGACAGGGGGGGGTTTTTTTGTTTTTT.

This sequence joins TRBV23-1 and TRBJ1-2; D not certain. TRBV23-1 belongs to the ORF category, with a function that is uncertain. V lost 0 bases, J lost 8 bases, and 7 bases lay in between. This CDR3 spans 12 amino acids. For the CDR3, the DNA is TGCGCCAGCAGTCAATCGTGGGCAGGCTACACCTTC. It is translated as CASSQSWAGYTF.

The rearrangement joins TRBV27 to TRBJ2-7; 8 bases are a match to TRBD2. The trim removed 6 bases at V and 2 bases at J, leaving 6 bases unmatched. The CDR3 spans 14 residues. CDR1 is MNHEY, CDR2 SMNVEV, per germline (reference sequence). The CDR3 region has the DNA TGTGCCAGCAGAATAGCGGGGCCCCCCTACGAGCAGTACTTC. The encoded protein is CASRIAGPPYEQYF.

The CDR3 here is CASSLGTSGQETQYF. DNA of the CDR3: TGTGCCAGCAGCCTGGGGACTAGCGGCCAAGAGACCCAGTACTTC. The V call is TRBV4-2, the J call TRBJ2-5; 11 bases align to TRBD2. The CDR3 spans 15 residues. Germline trimming cut 4 bases from V and 1 base from J; bases unmatched to any gene: 2. Germline V gene lookup returns CDR1 LGHNA and CDR2 YNFKEQ.

The V and J genes are TRBV19 and TRBJ2-7; D ambiguous. Trimming took off 4 bases at V and 6 bases at J, with 7 bases between the two ends. This CDR3 contains 11 residues. The germline V gene has CDR1 LNHDA and CDR2 SQIVND (reference sequence). The CDR3 nucleotides are TGTGCCAGTAGTACAGGTGGCGAGCAGTACTTC. Its translation is CASSTGGEQYF.

V usage is TRBV18 and J usage is TRBJ2-2; TRBD2 might be the D (6 bases). The germline V and J ends were trimmed by 4 bases and 4 bases, with 13 bases remaining between them. The germline V gene encodes CDR1 KGHSH and CDR2 LQKENI. The CDR3 extends over 15 amino acids. The CDR3 DNA is TGTGCCAGCTCACACAGTCGGCGGGGCACCGGGGAGCTGTTTTTT. Amino acids: CASSHSRRGTGELFF. The full variable domain, its missing parts supplied by reference TRBV18 and TRBJ2-2, is NAGVMQNPRHLVRRRGQEARLRCSPMKGHSHVYWYRQLPEEGLKFMVYLQKENIIDESGMPKERFSAEFPKEGPSILRIQQVVRGDSAAYFCASSHSRRGTGELFFGEGSRLTVL.

This chain connects TRBV27 to TRBJ2-1; 12 bases map to TRBD1. Germline loops: CDR1 MNHEY, CDR2 SMNVEV (reference sequence). Germline trimming cut 6 bases from V and 7 bases from J; bases unmatched to any gene: 13. CDR3 length: 17 amino acids. CDR3 loop: CASRKIAGTGGLNEQFF. The CDR3 bases are TGTGCCAGCAGGAAAATAGCGGGGACAGGGGGCTTGAATGAGCAGTTCTTC.

The CDR3 reads CASSGYSPGTDTQYF. The CDR3 DNA is TGTGCCAGCAGCGGGTACAGCCCTGGCACAGATACGCAGTATTTT. The chain couples TRBV9 to TRBJ2-3; no clear D. Trimming left V 3 bases short and J 1 base short, with 12 bases between. The CDR3 is 15 amino acids. Germline lookup yields CDR1 SGDLS and CDR2 YYNGEE.

The gene calls are TRBV19 and TRBJ1-5, with 11 bases fitting TRBD1. The ends lost 6 bases at V and 5 bases at J; junction bases unmatched: 3. Germline V gene sequence: CDR1 LNHDA, CDR2 SQIVND (reference sequence). The CDR3 runs to 14 residues. The CDR3 DNA reads as TGTGCCAGTAGGGGACAGGGGGGACATCAGCCCCAGCATTTT. It yields the protein CASRGQGGHQPQHF.

This rearrangement joins TRBV7-8 to TRBJ1-3; maybe TRBD1 (6 bases). Germline CDR1 and CDR2: SGHVS and FQNEAQ. Trimming left V 5 bases short and J 0 bases short, with 20 bases between. The CDR3 runs to 18 residues. The CDR3 sequence is CASSIQAIGTSSGNTIYF. The CDR3 DNA is TGTGCCAGCAGCATTCAAGCAATCGGGACAAGCTCTGGAAACACCATATATTTT. The full variable domain, with the rest looked up from reference TRBV7-8 and TRBJ1-3, is GAGVSQSPRYKVAKRGQDVALRCDPISGHVSLFWYQQALGQGPEFLTYFQNEAQLDKSGLPSDRFFAERPEGSVSTLKIQRTQQEDSAVYLCASSIQAIGTSSGNTIYFGEGSWLTVV.

The rearrangement links TRBV30 to TRBJ2-2, with a weak D call TRBD2 (5 bases). The V end lost 0 bases, the J end lost 1 base, and 9 bases lay between the germline ends. The CDR3 is 15 amino acids. Germline CDR1 and CDR2: GTSNPN and SVGIG (reference sequence). The CDR3, as DNA: TGTGCCTGGAGTGTACAAGCGGTGAACACCGGGGAGCTGTTTTTT. It encodes CAWSVQAVNTGELFF.

The V call is TRBV7-9, the J call TRBJ2-5; D perhaps matches TRBD1 (6 bases). The J call is uncertain, as TRBJ2-7 better fits the DNA end. Per the germline V gene, CDR1 is SEHNR and CDR2 is FQNEAQ (reference sequence). This CDR3 has 13 amino acids. The DNA of the CDR3 is TGTGCCAGCGGGGGCTCCCTTCACTACGAGCAGTACTTC. Protein: CASGGSLHYEQYF.

J is TRBJ1-2 and V is TRBV19, with D tentatively TRBD1 (5 bases). The CDR3 extends over 16 amino acids. The V gene lost 3 bases and the J gene lost 4 bases, with 18 bases spanning the gap. Germline V CDR1 and CDR2: LNHDA, SQIVND (reference sequence). As DNA, the CDR3 is TGTGCCAGTAGTATCGGCGGGGGAGTCGCTCCCTATGGCTACACCTTC. Translation gives CASSIGGGVAPYGYTF.

The chain links TRBV25-1 to TRBJ2-5; 12 nucleotides agree with TRBD1. V dropped 5 bases and J dropped 5; count of bases not matched to a gene: 9. The CDR3 is 16 residues long. Germline CDR1 and CDR2: MGHDK and SYGVNS. CDR3 nucleotide sequence: TGTGCCAGCAGTTATCTGGGACAGGGGGCGGATGAGACCCAGTACTTC. Protein product: CASSYLGQGADETQYF.

V usage is TRBV11-2 and J usage is TRBJ1-5; TRBD1 might be the D (5 bases). Trimming cost V 9 bases and J 3 bases, with 12 bases left between them. CDR1 and CDR2 from the germline V gene are SGHAT and FQNNGV. This CDR3 is 13 amino acids long. Written as DNA, the CDR3 is TGTGCCAGTGGGGCCAGTCTCAATCAGCCCCAGCATTTT. This translates into CASGASLNQPQHF.

The chain carries TRBV6-1 and TRBJ2-1, with D maybe TRBD2 (6 bases). V was pared by 7 bases and J by 7 bases, with 14 bases between. CDR3 size: 13 residues. Looked up from germline, CDR1 is MNHNS and CDR2 is SASEGT. The CDR3 is CASTMAGRNEQFF. The CDR3 DNA reads TGTGCCAGCACGATGGCGGGGAGGAATGAGCAGTTCTTC.

The rearrangement uses TRBV6-6 and TRBJ2-1, with 9 bases that match TRBD1. J was trimmed by 5 bases and V by 6 bases; bases with no gene match: 8. Germline CDR1 is MNHNY and CDR2 is SVGAGI (reference sequence). The CDR3 has 15 residues. CDR3 DNA: TGTGCCAGCAGACCTGACAGGGGGTTCAACAATGAGCAGTTCTTC. Encoded protein: CASRPDRGFNNEQFF.

The chain links TRBV10-3 to TRBJ1-1; D unresolved. Germline V gene sequence: CDR1 ENHRY, CDR2 SYGVKD. The CDR3 has 16 amino acids. The ends were cut back, 2 bases at V and 4 bases at J, with 17 bases in the middle. The CDR3 nucleotides read TGTGCCATCAGTGAGGAGGTGGCCATACGGAGCACTGAAGCTTTCTTT. Its protein is CAISEEVAIRSTEAFF.